The next 32 T cell receptor beta chains were all read from a single sample in a study of Ad26.COV2.S vaccination and SARS-CoV-2 variants. The treatment is: around 19 received Ad26.COV2.S at low or high dose, single or two shots; 5 received placebo; per-sample allocation not given. At day 63 after the first vaccine or placebo injection, samples were drawn. Produced via immunoSEQ multiplex PCR; TCRdb's table is partial and in-frame only. Among around 320,000 clones, roughly 86% were seen once, and the ten largest hold 1.5% to 2.5%. This specimen consisted of peripheral blood, obtained in a trial of Ad26.COV2.S vaccine versus placebo. The receptors here all came from a person between 18 and 65 years old who received the Ad26.COV2.S COVID-19 vaccine or a placebo.

The chain uses TRBV4-3 and TRBJ1-1, with no clear D. With 0 bases removed from V and 4 bases from J, the gap between germline ends came to 6 bases. CDR3 size: 13 residues. Looked up from germline, CDR1 is LGHNA and CDR2 is YSLEER. CDR3 nucleotides: TGCGCCAGCAGCCAAGATAGGTTCACTGAAGCTTTCTTT. Its translation is CASSQDRFTEAFF.

The chain is built from TRBV6-5 and TRBJ1-2, with D unclear. Germline loops: CDR1 MNHEY, CDR2 SVGAGI. V dropped 0 bases and J dropped 4 bases, with 12 bases sitting between them. This CDR3 spans 15 amino acids. As DNA, the CDR3 is TGTGCCAGCAGTTACTCGGGAGAGGGAGTCTATGGCTACACCTTC. Translated, it gives CASSYSGEGVYGYTF.

The genes are TRBV10-3 and TRBJ1-3; no reliable D call. Germline CDR1 and CDR2: ENHRY and SYGVKD. The CDR3 runs 14 residues. Trimming stripped 4 bases from V and 1 base from J, with 8 bases between. CDR3 DNA: TGTGCCATCAGTGTTATGGGTTCTGGAAACACCATATATTTT. Protein: CAISVMGSGNTIYF.

CDR3 nucleotides: TGTGCCAGTAGGCAAAGGATCTGGGGAGACAATGAGCAGTTCTTC. Its translation is CASRQRIWGDNEQFF. V gene TRBV19 combines with J gene TRBJ2-1; TRBD2 might be the D (5 bases). The CDR3 covers 15 residues. Germline V gene lookup returns CDR1 LNHDA and CDR2 SQIVND (reference sequence). V shed 6 bases and J shed 5 bases, with 17 bases lying between them.

The chain combines TRBV11-1 with TRBJ2-6, with 8 bases matching TRBD1. The CDR3 extends over 14 amino acids. J lost 4 bases, V lost 7 bases, and 3 bases had no gene match. In germline, CDR1 is SGHAT, CDR2 FQDESV (reference sequence). CDR3 in DNA: TGTGCCAGCATCAGGGGGCTCGGGGCCAACGTCCTGACTTTC. Its translation: CASIRGLGANVLTF.

The count of this clone is one. This sequence joins TRBV30 and TRBJ2-7; possible D gene TRBD1, 5 bases. Trimming left V 0 bases short and J 4 bases short, with 16 bases between. This CDR3 has 15 residues. Germline V gives CDR1 GTSNPN, CDR2 SVGIG (reference sequence). CDR3: CAWSVGAVLIYEQYF. In DNA form, the CDR3 reads TGTGCCTGGAGTGTAGGGGCGGTTCTGATTTACGAGCAGTACTTC.

V usage is TRBV4-1 and J usage is TRBJ1-1; D not certain. V was pared by 0 bases and J by 1 base, with 9 bases between. The CDR3 is 15 amino acids. From germline, CDR1 is MGHRA and CDR2 YSYEKL. CDR3 DNA sequence: TGCGCCAGCAGCCAAGATCAACAGCGGAACACTGAAGCTTTCTTT. This translates into CASSQDQQRNTEAFF.

The V and J genes are TRBV7-9 and TRBJ2-1; 10 nucleotides line up with TRBD1. With 5 bases clipped from V and 7 bases from J, the junction kept 8 bases outside the gene matches. CDR3 length: 15 amino acids. Germline V CDR1 and CDR2: SEHNR, FQNEAQ (reference sequence). In DNA, the CDR3 is TGTGCCAGCAGCCCATACCGGACAGGGGGTAATGAGCAGTTCTTC. This codes for CASSPYRTGGNEQFF.

The V gene is TRBV25-1, the J gene TRBJ1-1; no definite D call. Germline loops: CDR1 MGHDK, CDR2 SYGVNS. Trimming removed 7 bases at V and 1 base at J, with 7 bases between. This CDR3 contains 12 residues. CDR3 in amino acids: CASNDWNTEAFF. As DNA, the CDR3 is TGTGCCAGCAACGACTGGAACACTGAAGCTTTCTTT.

This clone was recorded a few times. The chain has TRBV6-4 and TRBJ2-3; 8 bases are shared with TRBD2. This CDR3 is 14 amino acids long. CDR1 and CDR2 (germline): MRHNA, SNTAGT. Trimming at V came to 4 bases and at J to 3 bases, leaving 3 bases not matched to a gene. The DNA of the CDR3 is TGTGCCAGCAGTGTCGGGGGGGCTACAGATACGCAGTATTTT. Its protein product is CASSVGGATDTQYF.

J is TRBJ2-3 and V is TRBV7-2; D might be TRBD2 (6 bases). Germline V gene lookup returns CDR1 SGHTA and CDR2 FQGNSA. V was cut by 0 bases and J by 2 bases, with 9 bases left in between. CDR3 length equals 15 residues. The CDR3 is CASSLASGFTDTQYF. CDR3 bases: TGTGCCAGCAGCTTAGCTAGCGGCTTCACAGATACGCAGTATTTT.

This clone has only a few counts. V and J are TRBV13 and TRBJ2-2, with D perhaps TRBD2 (5 bases). The CDR3 totals 21 residues. The V and J ends lost 5 bases and 0 bases respectively, with 28 bases between them. The germline CDR1 and CDR2 sequences are PRHDT and FYEKMQ (reference sequence). In DNA form, the CDR3 reads TGTGCCAGCAGCCCAACCGGGATGCAAGTGAATAGCGCAGCGAACACCGGGGAGCTGTTTTTT. Translating gives CASSPTGMQVNSAANTGELFF. The full variable domain, rest sourced from reference TRBV13 and TRBJ2-2, is AAGVIQSPRHLIKEKRETATLKCYPIPRHDTVYWYQQGPGQDPQFLISFYEKMQSDKGSIPDRFSAQQFSDYHSELNMSSLELGDSALYFCASSPTGMQVNSAANTGELFFGEGSRLTVL.

The rearrangement uses TRBV19 and TRBJ2-3; no firm D call. The V gene's germline CDR1 is LNHDA and CDR2 SQIVND (reference sequence). Trimming stripped 3 bases from V and 6 bases from J, with 10 bases between. This CDR3 is 13 amino acids long. DNA for the CDR3: TGTGCCAGTAGTATCCTGTTGGGGGATACGCAGTATTTT. As protein: CASSILLGDTQYF.

This rearrangement joins TRBV18 to TRBJ2-1; 13 nucleotides line up with TRBD2. Germline V gene data show CDR1 as KGHSH and CDR2 as LQKENI. V was clipped by 0 bases and J by 3 bases; unmatched bases: 11. This CDR3 region has 20 residues. The DNA of the CDR3 is TGTGCCAGCTCACCACCGACAGGACTAGCGGGGGCCCACTTCTACAATGAGCAGTTCTTC. Translation gives CASSPPTGLAGAHFYNEQFF.

J is TRBJ1-6 and V is TRBV6-5; 8 positions match TRBD1. Germline CDR1 reads MNHEY; CDR2 reads SVGAGI. The J segment lost 14 bases and the V segment lost 2 bases, leaving 8 bases of the junction unmatched. This CDR3 is built from 14 residues. The CDR3 DNA is TGTGCCAGCAGTTACCTAAGACAGGGGATCACCCTCCACTTT. This codes for CASSYLRQGITLHF.

This chain's CDR3 is CASSQEVGGGSPLHF. The CDR3, as DNA: TGCGCCAGCAGCCAAGAGGTCGGAGGTGGTTCACCCCTCCACTTT. This chain joins TRBV4-1 and TRBJ1-6; no clear D gene. The CDR3 contains 15 residues. The germline gives CDR1 MGHRA, CDR2 YSYEKL. Trimming removed 0 bases from V and 9 bases from J, with 12 bases in between.

V and J are TRBV6-5 and TRBJ2-2, with no clear D. The V end was cut by 0 bases, the J end by 5 bases, with 7 bases between. Germline CDR1 MNHEY, CDR2 SVGAGI. This CDR3 contains 14 residues. In nucleotides, the CDR3 is TGTGCCAGCAGTTACTCGACCAGGACCGGGGAGCTGTTTTTT. Its protein product is CASSYSTRTGELFF.

V is TRBV9 and J is TRBJ1-4, with D possibly TRBD1 on 5 matching bases. The CDR3 consists of 15 residues. Looked up from germline, CDR1 is SGDLS and CDR2 is YYNGEE. The V end lost 5 bases, the J end lost 7 bases, and 18 bases lay between the germline ends. This chain's CDR3 is CASSAHPSGGEKLFF. The DNA for the CDR3 is TGTGCCAGCAGTGCGCACCCCTCCGGGGGTGAAAAACTGTTTTTT.

The chain recombines TRBV19 with TRBJ1-4; a weak D match, TRBD1 (5 bases). With 8 bases removed from V and 11 bases from J, the gap between germline ends came to 24 bases. Germline loops: CDR1 LNHDA, CDR2 SQIVND (reference sequence). The CDR3 totals 15 residues. The CDR3 DNA sequence: TGTGCCAGTGGACCAGGGACGTCCCGGCTGCAGAAACTGTTTTTT. Its translation: CASGPGTSRLQKLFF.

This chain connects TRBV27 to TRBJ2-1; weak D call: TRBD1 (5 bases). Trimming removed 4 bases from V and 0 bases from J, with 13 bases in between. The CDR3 is 16 amino acids. The germline V gene has CDR1 MNHEY and CDR2 SMNVEV (reference sequence). This CDR3 reads CASSSPGFRSYNEQFF. In DNA, the CDR3 is TGTGCCAGCAGTTCGCCAGGGTTTCGCTCCTACAATGAGCAGTTCTTC.

This chain joins TRBV25-1 and TRBJ1-2; weak D call: TRBD1 (5 bases). Trimming left V 1 base short and J 0 bases short, with 18 bases between. The CDR3 spans 18 residues. Germline CDR1 is MGHDK and CDR2 is SYGVNS. The CDR3 is CASSEFSGGAKTNYGYTF. The DNA for the CDR3 is TGTGCCAGCAGTGAATTCTCCGGTGGGGCGAAGACTAACTATGGCTACACCTTC.

The chain has TRBV9 and TRBJ2-5; D may be TRBD1 or TRBD2 (5 bases each). Germline V gives CDR1 SGDLS, CDR2 YYNGEE. The CDR3 extends over 13 amino acids. The germline V and J ends were trimmed by 1 base and 4 bases, with 8 bases remaining between them. CDR3 sequence: CASSVQGRETQYF. The CDR3 nucleotides are TGTGCCAGCAGCGTACAGGGACGAGAGACCCAGTACTTC.

CDR3 sequence reads: CASAPRRASYNEQFF. The CDR3 DNA reads as TGTGCCAGCGCCCCCAGGCGGGCTTCTTACAATGAGCAGTTCTTC. V is TRBV5-4 and J is TRBJ2-1, with a tentative D call TRBD2 (5 bases). Trimming removed 7 bases at V and 4 bases at J, with 18 bases between. The germline V gene has CDR1 SGHNT and CDR2 YYREEE (reference sequence). The CDR3 consists of 15 residues.

This clone showed up just a few times. The sample holds other DNA sequences that translate to the same CDR3. The chain uses TRBV7-8 and TRBJ2-2; the D is unclear. The CDR3 consists of 13 residues. Trimming took off 0 bases at V and 5 bases at J, with 4 bases between the two ends. The germline gives CDR1 SGHVS, CDR2 FQNEAQ. Written as DNA, the CDR3 is TGTGCCAGCAGCTTAGCGTGGACCGGGGAGCTGTTTTTT. Translated, it gives CASSLAWTGELFF.

This clone was seen more than once but under ten times. The rearrangement joins TRBV6-5 to TRBJ1-2, with D maybe TRBD1 (5 bases). V was clipped by 7 bases and J by 1 base, with 16 bases between them. Per germline, CDR1 MNHEY and CDR2 SVGAGI. The CDR3 runs to 15 residues. The CDR3 DNA sequence: TGTGCCAGCACTACGGGGGGGGACTTTAACTATGGCTACACCTTC. Translated, it gives CASTTGGDFNYGYTF.

The chain uses TRBV15 and TRBJ2-3; 9 bases fit TRBD1. The CDR3 totals 16 residues. The J segment lost 2 bases and the V segment lost 3 bases, leaving 6 bases of the junction unmatched. Germline values: CDR1 LNHNV, CDR2 YYDKDF (reference sequence). CDR3 sequence (DNA): TGTGCCACCAGCAGCCGGGACAGGGACCCCACAGATACGCAGTATTTT. It specifies CATSSRDRDPTDTQYF.

The chain uses TRBV30 and TRBJ1-2; TRBD1 is a possible D gene (6 bases). The V gene lost 3 bases and the J gene lost 8 bases, with 7 bases spanning the gap. The CDR3 has 10 amino acids. Per germline, CDR1 GTSNPN and CDR2 SVGIG (reference sequence). The CDR3 DNA reads as TGTGCCTGGAGCGGGGGCGGCTACACCTTC. Protein: CAWSGGGYTF.

The chain links TRBV3-1 (or the pseudogene TRBV3-2) to TRBJ2-3; TRBD2 matches 15 bases. From germline, CDR1 is LGHDT and CDR2 YNNKEL (reference sequence). The length of the CDR3 is 18 residues. With V trimmed by 4 bases and J by 5 bases, 10 bases remained unmatched. CDR3 sequence: CASSPPGTSGGRKDTQYF. Written as DNA, the CDR3 is TGTGCCAGCAGCCCCCCTGGGACTAGCGGGGGGCGTAAAGATACGCAGTATTTT.

This chain joins TRBV30 and TRBJ2-5; weak D call: TRBD1 (6 bases). This CDR3 spans 15 amino acids. The germline gives CDR1 GTSNPN, CDR2 SVGIG (reference sequence). V was cut by 2 bases and J by 1 base, with 14 bases left in between. The CDR3 DNA sequence: TGTGCCTGGAGTCTATTCGGCAGGGGCCAAGAGACCCAGTACTTC. It yields the protein CAWSLFGRGQETQYF.

The CDR3 DNA is TGTGCCAGCAGTTTAAGGCAGGCGGTGAATGAGCAGTTCTTC. This encodes CASSLRQAVNEQFF. V gene TRBV27 combines with J gene TRBJ2-1, with unresolved D. The CDR3 runs 14 residues. V was trimmed by 2 bases and J by 7 bases, leaving 12 bases between them. CDR1 is MNHEY, CDR2 SMNVEV, per germline (reference sequence).

This chain connects TRBV3-1 (or the pseudogene TRBV3-2) to TRBJ2-3; D unresolved. CDR1 is LGHDT, CDR2 YNNKEL, per germline (reference sequence). Trimming took 2 bases from V and 6 from J, leaving 18 bases between them. The CDR3 runs to 16 residues. The CDR3 protein is CASSQHRNLLGDTQYF. The CDR3 DNA follows: TGTGCCAGCAGCCAACACAGAAACCTCCTGGGGGATACGCAGTATTTT.

V usage is TRBV7-9 and J usage is TRBJ1-2, with D possibly matching TRBD1 (5 bases). The CDR3 has 14 residues. The germline V gene encodes CDR1 SEHNR and CDR2 FQNEAQ (reference sequence). The ends were cut back, 10 bases at V and 8 bases at J, with 23 bases in the middle. The CDR3 DNA reads TGTGCCACCCTTTCCGGGACCGACTACTGGGGCTACACCTTC. It specifies CATLSGTDYWGYTF.